One sample yielded the 8 T cell receptor beta chains listed below, sequenced in a study of PD-1 blockade in classical Hodgkin lymphoma. All patients experienced relapse after autologous stem cell transplantation, and brentuximab vedotin exposure was variable. This table comes from immunoSEQ multiplex PCR, and its TCRdb copy is limited to in-frame clones, with some not included. The table includes about 97,000 clones, over 80% detected once. The sequencing here drew on peripheral blood mononuclear cells (PBMCs), taken at baseline. These receptor sequences come from a human donor with classical Hodgkin lymphoma.

This chain joins TRBV4-1 and TRBJ2-1; 8 bases align to TRBD2. The CDR3 runs to 15 residues. Germline CDR1 MGHRA, CDR2 YSYEKL. The V gene end was trimmed by 3 bases and the J gene end by 4 bases; junction bases not matched to a gene: 5. CDR3 coding DNA: TGCGCCAGCAGCCATGGACTAGCAAAGTACAATGAGCAGTTCTTC. The encoded protein is CASSHGLAKYNEQFF.

The chain is built from TRBV14 and TRBJ2-7, with D perhaps matching TRBD2 (5 bases). V was pared by 2 bases and J by 5 bases, with 16 bases between. CDR1 SGHDN and CDR2 FVKESK come from the germline V gene. The CDR3 is made up of 15 amino acids. This chain's CDR3 is CASSQNLPTGNEQYF. The CDR3 nucleotides read TGTGCCAGCAGCCAAAACTTGCCTACGGGAAACGAGCAGTACTTC.

The table lists this clone with a few counts. The chain is built from TRBV27 and TRBJ2-3; D is unclear. Trimming pared 5 bases from V and 5 bases from J, leaving 11 bases between. This CDR3 region has 13 residues. Per the germline V gene, CDR1 is MNHEY and CDR2 is SMNVEV (reference sequence). DNA for the CDR3: TGTGCCAGCAGTCCACGTATCGGAGATACGCAGTATTTT. Protein product: CASSPRIGDTQYF.

The chain combines TRBV6-1 with TRBJ2-7; a weak D match, TRBD2 (6 bases). This CDR3 is 15 amino acids long. Germline CDR1 is MNHNS and CDR2 is SASEGT. V lost 1 base, J lost 6 bases, and 16 bases lay in between. The CDR3 DNA is TGTGCCAGCAGTGAAGTGGGCGGGAAATTCGGCGAGCAGTACTTC. Translated, it gives CASSEVGGKFGEQYF.

The V call is TRBV19, the J call TRBJ2-2, with 9 bases lining up with TRBD2. Germline CDR1 is LNHDA and CDR2 is SQIVND (reference sequence). V dropped 1 base and J dropped 2; count of bases not matched to a gene: 8. The CDR3 is 18 residues long. The DNA of the CDR3 is TGTGCCAGTAGTATAGCGGGGCTAGCGGGACCAAACACCGGGGAGCTGTTTTTT. This encodes CASSIAGLAGPNTGELFF.

To note about this clone: This same CDR3 is encoded by further DNA sequences in the sample. The V gene is TRBV5-1, the J gene TRBJ2-2; 7 nucleotides match TRBD1. Germline V gene sequence: CDR1 SGHRS, CDR2 YFSETQ. The CDR3 contains 16 residues. V trimming: 0 bases; J trimming: 2 bases; junction bases outside the gene matches: 4. This CDR3 reads CASSLGQGVNTGELFF. The CDR3 DNA reads TGCGCCAGCAGCTTGGGTCAGGGGGTTAACACCGGGGAGCTGTTTTTT.

This clone is a singleton in its sample. The rearrangement joins TRBV7-2 to TRBJ2-5; D is possibly TRBD1 or TRBD2 (6 bases each). Germline loops: CDR1 SGHTA, CDR2 FQGNSA. Trimming removed 9 bases at V and 1 base at J, with 15 bases between. This CDR3 contains 14 residues. CDR3 nucleotides: TGTGCCAGTTCCCGGGGGCGGTTCCAAGAGACCCAGTACTTC. This translates into CASSRGRFQETQYF.

V is TRBV10-3 and J is TRBJ1-5, with D hard to call. This CDR3 contains 15 residues. The V gene lost 0 bases and the J gene lost 7 bases, with 13 bases spanning the gap. Germline CDR1 reads ENHRY; CDR2 reads SYGVKD. The CDR3 protein is CAISESEGVSQPQHF. DNA of the CDR3: TGTGCCATCAGTGAGTCGGAGGGTGTGAGCCAGCCCCAGCATTTT.